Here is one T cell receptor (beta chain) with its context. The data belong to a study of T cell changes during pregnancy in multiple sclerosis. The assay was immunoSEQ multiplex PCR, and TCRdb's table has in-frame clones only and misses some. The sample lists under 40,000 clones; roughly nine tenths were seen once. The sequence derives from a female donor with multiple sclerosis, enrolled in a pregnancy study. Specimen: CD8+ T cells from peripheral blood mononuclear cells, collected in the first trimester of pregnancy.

The DNA of the CDR3 is TGTGCCAGCAGCCCGCTAGCGGGAGGGCTCAATGAGCAGTTCTTC. This codes for CASSPLAGGLNEQFF. The rearrangement uses TRBV7-9 and TRBJ2-1; 12 positions match TRBD2. Germline CDR1 reads SEHNR; CDR2 reads FQNEAQ (reference sequence). The CDR3 covers 15 residues. Trimming cost V 5 bases and J 6 bases; bases outside gene matches: 5.